The rows below give T cell receptor beta chains drawn from one sample of a study of blood T cell repertoires in COVID-19. The assay was immunoSEQ multiplex PCR, and TCRdb's table has in-frame clones only and misses some. Of some 130,000 clones listed, 84% are singletons. The source material was peripheral blood. Receptors originate from a man aged 60 to 69 with acute or convalescent COVID-19. Each CDR3 is given with its conserved first and last residue. A D gene is named only where the DNA matches it firmly. Size is omitted from some rows. Given values are once, few, many or a class for expanded clones.

TRBJ2-1 | TRBV6-5 | - | - | CASSSTLSSYNEQFF | TGTGCCAGCAGTTCTACCTTAAGCTCCTACAATGAGCAGTTCTTC
TRBJ1-1 | TRBV6-5 | TRBD1 | - | CASSLTGTDTEAFF | TGTGCCAGCAGTTTGACCGGGACAGACACTGAAGCTTTCTTT
TRBJ2-3 | TRBV3-1/TRBV3-2 | - | - | CASSQTGGGTDTQYF | TGTGCCAGCAGCCAAACGGGGGGCGGCACAGATACGCAGTATTTT
TRBJ1-3 | TRBV6-1 | - | - | CASSDQGTYSGNTIYF | TGTGCCAGCAGTGATCAGGGTACCTACTCTGGAAACACCATATATTTT
TRBJ1-2 | TRBV12-3/TRBV12-4 | - | - | CASTLGGYGYTF | TGTGCCAGCACCCTAGGGGGCTATGGCTACACCTTC
TRBJ2-5 | TRBV6-5 | TRBD1 | - | CASSYRDRGRPGTQYF | TGTGCCAGCAGTTACCGGGACAGGGGGCGTCCCGGGACCCAGTACTTC
TRBJ2-2 | TRBV5-1 | TRBD2 | once | CASSWGLAGDVGELFF | TGCGCCAGCAGCTGGGGACTAGCGGGAGACGTCGGGGAGCTGTTTTTT
TRBJ2-7 | TRBV28 | - | - | CASSFQGMDEQYF | TGTGCCAGCAGTTTCCAGGGGATGGACGAGCAGTACTTC
TRBJ1-5 | TRBV6-6 | - | - | CASSYSIGDQPQHF | TGTGCCAGCAGTTACTCGATAGGGGATCAGCCCCAGCATTTT
TRBJ2-7 | TRBV25-1 | - | - | CASSEWQNSYEQYF | TGTGCCAGCAGTGAATGGCAGAACTCCTACGAGCAGTACTTC
TRBJ1-4 | TRBV3-1/TRBV3-2 | TRBD1 | - | CASSPIQGPNEKLFF | TGTGCCAGCAGCCCTATACAGGGGCCTAATGAAAAACTGTTTTTT
TRBJ2-5 | TRBV5-6 | - | - | CASSLEAGGAKETQYF | TGTGCCAGCAGCTTGGAGGCTGGGGGCGCGAAGGAGACCCAGTACTTC
TRBJ2-1 | TRBV11-2 | TRBD2 | - | CASTGLADNEQFF | TGTGCCAGCACAGGACTAGCGGACAATGAGCAGTTCTTC
TRBJ2-3 | TRBV7-3 | - | - | CASSLSDTQYF | TGTGCCAGCAGCTTGAGCGATACGCAGTATTTT
TRBJ1-3 | TRBV10-1 | TRBD1 | - | CASPTGAPRGNTIYF | TGCGCCAGCCCTACAGGGGCCCCGCGTGGAAACACCATATATTTT
TRBJ2-1 | TRBV29-1 | TRBD2 | - | CSVEIWGEGPHNEQFF | TGCAGCGTTGAGATTTGGGGGGAGGGCCCACACAATGAGCAGTTCTTC
TRBJ2-5 | TRBV15 | - | - | CATSRTQGPQETQYF | TGTGCCACCAGCAGAACCCAGGGTCCCCAAGAGACCCAGTACTTC
TRBJ2-1 | TRBV6-5 | TRBD1 | - | CASRPTGVNEQFF | TGTGCCAGCAGGCCAACAGGGGTCAATGAGCAGTTCTTC
TRBJ2-3 | TRBV5-5 | TRBD2 | - | CASSLNERGTQYF | TGTGCCAGCAGCTTGAACGAGCGGGGTACGCAGTATTTT
TRBJ2-7 | TRBV6-6 | - | - | CASKNSSYEQYF | TGTGCCAGCAAGAACTCCTCCTACGAGCAGTACTTC
TRBJ2-2 | TRBV19 | TRBD2 | few | CASSIVGGSFTGELFF | TGTGCCAGTAGTATAGTAGGCGGGAGCTTTACCGGGGAGCTGTTTTTT
TRBJ1-3 | TRBV7-4 | TRBD1 | once | CASSLAGPDRENSGNTIYF | TGTGCCAGCAGCTTAGCGGGGCCGGACAGGGAAAACTCTGGAAACACCATATATTTT
TRBJ1-6 | TRBV6-5 | - | - | CASTTVSANSPLHF | TGTGCCAGCACTACCGTCAGCGCGAATTCACCCCTCCACTTT
TRBJ1-5 | TRBV19 | TRBD1 | - | CATNTGTGGVQPQHF | TGTGCCACTAATACCGGGACAGGGGGCGTTCAGCCCCAGCATTTT
TRBJ2-7 | TRBV7-3 | TRBD2 | - | CASSPGRGSGEQYF | TGTGCCAGCAGCCCGGGGAGGGGTAGTGGTGAGCAGTACTTC
TRBJ2-2 | TRBV6-5 | TRBD1 | - | CASSYDRGGNGELFF | TGTGCCAGCAGTTATGACAGGGGTGGAAACGGGGAGCTGTTTTTT
TRBJ1-2 | TRBV6-1 | TRBD1 | few | CASSEVDRESGYTF | TGTGCCAGCAGTGAAGTAGACAGGGAGAGTGGCTACACCTTC
TRBJ2-3 | TRBV6-5 | - | - | CAGSRGSSYTDTQYF | TGTGCCGGAAGTCGGGGGAGCTCATACACAGATACGCAGTATTTT
TRBJ1-1 | TRBV19 | - | - | CASSIGGGNTEAFF | TGTGCCAGTAGTATTGGAGGCGGCAACACTGAAGCTTTCTTT
TRBJ2-6 | TRBV27 | - | - | CASSFSSGAGANVLTF | TGTGCCAGCAGTTTCTCATCAGGGGCTGGGGCCAACGTCCTGACTTTC
TRBJ2-1 | TRBV27 | TRBD1 | - | CASNPGQRPYNEQFF | TGTGCCAGCAATCCGGGACAGAGGCCCTACAATGAGCAGTTCTTC
TRBJ2-7 | TRBV28 | TRBD1 | - | CASSPMHRGFYEQYF | TGTGCCAGCAGTCCTATGCACAGGGGGTTCTACGAGCAGTACTTC
TRBJ2-5 | TRBV3-1/TRBV3-2 | TRBD2 | - | CASSHGGGTQYF | TGTGCCAGCAGCCATGGGGGGGGGACCCAGTACTTC
TRBJ1-4 | TRBV7-8 | TRBD1 | - | CASSPLTGGAWGEKLFF | TGTGCCAGCAGCCCACTCACAGGGGGCGCTTGGGGAGAAAAACTGTTTTTT
TRBJ1-2 | TRBV11-2 | TRBD1 | - | CASSIPGTEILGYTF | TGTGCCAGCAGCATCCCAGGGACAGAAATTCTTGGCTACACCTTC